A single sample is the source of the 11 T cell receptor beta chains below, sequenced in a study of cytomegalovirus exposure and HLA in healthy donors. Both 60 Vbeta primers and 13 Jbeta primers went into the PCR. Measured with immunoSEQ multiplex PCR; TCRdb has only the in-frame clones, and not every one. The table includes more than 110,000 clones, around 81% detected once. The sample comprised PBMCs. The receptor set was obtained from a male donor in good health and CMV-seronegative.

The V gene is TRBV27, the J gene TRBJ1-5; a possible D gene is TRBD1 (6 bases). The CDR3 is made up of 14 amino acids. The germline CDR1 and CDR2 sequences are MNHEY and SMNVEV (reference sequence). The V and J ends lost 5 bases and 6 bases respectively, with 14 bases between them. The chain's CDR3 is CASSRQERGQPQHF. CDR3 coding DNA: TGTGCCAGCAGTCGACAGGAACGGGGTCAGCCCCAGCATTTT.

This clone occurred a few times. DNA for the CDR3: TGTGCCAGCAGCCCTGACAGGAAGTCGGGCGAGCAGTACTTC. Its translation is CASSPDRKSGEQYF. The chain has TRBV7-9 and TRBJ2-7; D perhaps matches TRBD1 (6 bases). CDR3 length: 14 amino acids. Germline V gene lookup returns CDR1 SEHNR and CDR2 FQNEAQ (reference sequence). V lost 5 bases, J lost 6 bases, and 17 bases lay in between.

The gene calls are TRBV5-4 and TRBJ2-5, with D possibly being TRBD1 (5 bases). Germline V gene data show CDR1 as SGHNT and CDR2 as YYREEE (reference sequence). CDR3 length: 13 residues. Trimming shortened V by 0 bases and J by 2 bases, and 5 bases separated the two germline ends. The CDR3 protein is CASSLDRQETQYF. CDR3 nucleotides: TGTGCCAGCAGCTTGGACAGGCAAGAGACCCAGTACTTC.

The rearrangement joins TRBV4-3 to TRBJ1-1; perhaps TRBD1 as D (5 bases). The ends were cut back, 1 base at V and 1 base at J, with 13 bases in the middle. This CDR3 has 16 amino acids. Germline CDR1 is LGHNA and CDR2 is YSLEER. The CDR3 DNA sequence: TGCGCCAGCAGCCAAGTCCTAAAGGGGCCGAACACTGAAGCTTTCTTT. Residues: CASSQVLKGPNTEAFF.

This clone was seen more than once but under ten times. The chain combines TRBV30 with TRBJ1-5, with unresolved D. The germline V and J ends were trimmed by 0 bases and 6 bases, with 15 bases remaining between them. The CDR3 runs 15 residues. CDR1 GTSNPN and CDR2 SVGIG come from the germline V gene (reference sequence). The CDR3 nucleotides read TGTGCCTGGAGTGTATCCTGGCAGAACCTTCAGCCCCAGCATTTT. Protein: CAWSVSWQNLQPQHF.

The genes are TRBV30 and TRBJ2-7, with D perhaps matching TRBD2 (6 bases). Deletions cut 1 base from V and 6 bases from J, with 7 bases between. The CDR3 spans 11 residues. Germline loops: CDR1 GTSNPN, CDR2 SVGIG (reference sequence). The CDR3 DNA reads TGTGCCTGGAGTGGGGGAGGCGAGCAGTACTTC. It codes for CAWSGGGEQYF.

The chain uses TRBV6-1 and TRBJ1-1, with D unclear. Germline V lookup: CDR1 MNHNS, CDR2 SASEGT. Trimming took 5 bases from V and 6 from J, leaving 19 bases between them. This CDR3 comprises 15 residues. CDR3 region: CASSSKMEGLSEAFF. CDR3 bases: TGTGCCAGCAGTTCGAAGATGGAGGGTTTATCTGAAGCTTTCTTT.

The chain employs TRBV27 and TRBJ2-1; the D gene is possibly TRBD2 (5 bases). V lost 8 bases and J lost 10, with 24 bases in between. The CDR3 sequence is 15 residues long. From germline, CDR1 is MNHEY and CDR2 SMNVEV (reference sequence). CDR3 sequence (DNA): TGTGCCAGCGGGTTGAGAGCGGCCCCTACAAGAGAGCAGTTCTTC. Its translation is CASGLRAAPTREQFF.

This chain joins TRBV25-1 and TRBJ1-1, with a tentative D call TRBD1 (5 bases). Germline CDR1 and CDR2: MGHDK and SYGVNS. The ends were cut back, 2 bases at V and 3 bases at J, with 10 bases in the middle. The CDR3 is 14 residues long. CDR3 sequence: CASSEGRGHTEAFF. The CDR3, as DNA: TGTGCCAGCAGTGAAGGGAGGGGACACACTGAAGCTTTCTTT.

Written as DNA, the CDR3 is TGTGCCTGGAGTGTATACACAGATACGCAGTATTTT. Translating it yields CAWSVYTDTQYF. This sequence joins TRBV30 and TRBJ2-3; D remains ambiguous. This CDR3 comprises 12 residues. Germline-derived CDR1 and CDR2 are GTSNPN and SVGIG (reference sequence). The V and J ends lost 0 bases and 2 bases respectively, with 3 bases between them. The entire variable domain, with the rest obtained from reference TRBV30 and TRBJ2-3, is as follows: SQTIHQWPATLVQPVGSPLSLECTVEGTSNPNLYWYRQAAGRGLQLLFYSVGIGQISSEVPQNLSASRPQDRQFILSSKKLLLSDSGFYLCAWSVYTDTQYFGPGTRLTVL.

This clone was recorded once. One end of the junction is discordant with germline, which a read error may explain. The CDR3 region has the DNA TGTGCTAGCAGCTTAGGCAGGGGTAGCGGGACGAACACCGGGGAGCTGTTTTTT. As protein: CASSLGRGSGTNTGELFF. This chain uses TRBV7-7 with TRBJ2-2; TRBD2 agrees at 8 bases. This CDR3 comprises 18 residues. Germline CDR1 reads SSHAT; CDR2 reads FNYEAQ (reference sequence).